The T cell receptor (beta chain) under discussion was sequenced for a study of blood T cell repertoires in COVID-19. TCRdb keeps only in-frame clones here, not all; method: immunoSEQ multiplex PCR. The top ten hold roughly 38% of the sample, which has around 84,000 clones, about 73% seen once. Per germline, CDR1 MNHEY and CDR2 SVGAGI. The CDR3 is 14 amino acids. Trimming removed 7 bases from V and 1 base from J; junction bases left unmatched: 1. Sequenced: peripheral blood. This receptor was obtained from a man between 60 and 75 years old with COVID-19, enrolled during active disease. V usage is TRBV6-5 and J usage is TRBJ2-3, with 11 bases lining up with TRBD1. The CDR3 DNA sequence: TGTGCCAGCAAGGGACAGGGGGGCACAGATACGCAGTATTTT. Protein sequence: CASKGQGGTDTQYF.